This TCR beta chain was identified during a study of human T cells and chemical hapten exposure. Time point in this sample: patch test 1, 2 weeks after DPC sensitization. Regarding treatment: therapeutic diphenylcyclopropenone sensitization with weekly scalp DPC. Every donor had alopecia and was 18 to 70 years old; all were suitable for DPC. Per the germline V gene, CDR1 is SGHAT and CDR2 is FQNNGV. The CDR3 is 15 amino acids. The V end was cut by 1 base, the J end by 3 bases, with 11 bases between. The authors' processing: TCR counts had a median of about 99,000 per sample and spanned about 23,224 to 690,600. TCRdb passed the RACE reads through MiXCR, listing each CDR3 protein once. These V and J calls are TCRdb output, not the study's own analysis. The sample records around 50,000 distinct CDR3 sequences, about 9% being singletons.

The chain joins TRBV11-2 to TRBJ2-3, with D perhaps matching TRBD1 (7 bases). The sample consisted of whole blood, taken in connection with sensitization to the hapten diphenylcyclopropenone (DPC). The sequence came from a woman between 50 and 59 years old with alopecia areata. Some clones in this sample may be carry-over from other donors' samples. The CDR3 region is CASSLARGRTDTQYF. The CDR3 DNA reads TGTGCCAGCAGCTTAGCCAGGGGGAGGACAGATACGCAGTATTTT.